The 30 T cell receptor beta chains reported below all come from one sample, sequenced in a study of cytomegalovirus exposure and HLA in healthy donors. Primers: 60 Vbeta forward and 13 Jbeta reverse. The assay was immunoSEQ multiplex PCR, and TCRdb's table has in-frame clones only and misses some. The data hold about 140,000 clones, with just over 65% observed a single time. Source material: PBMCs. All receptors derive from a woman aged 60-75 years in good health and CMV-seronegative.

The chain links TRBV29-1 to TRBJ2-5; 7 bases map to TRBD2. The CDR3 is 13 amino acids. The V gene end was trimmed by 1 base and the J gene end by 5 bases; junction bases not matched to a gene: 4. Germline lookup yields CDR1 SQVTM and CDR2 ANQGSEA. This CDR3 is CSVEGVRGETQYF. The CDR3 nucleotides read TGCAGCGTTGAAGGGGTGCGGGGGGAGACCCAGTACTTC.

This chain links TRBV19 with TRBJ2-1, with 9 bases fitting TRBD2. CDR3 length: 15 residues. The V and J ends lost 3 bases and 8 bases, in that order; junction bases with no gene match: 8. Germline V CDR1 and CDR2: LNHDA, SQIVND (reference sequence). CDR3 amino acids: CASSIVAGAVYEQFF. CDR3 bases: TGTGCCAGTAGTATTGTAGCGGGAGCGGTCTATGAGCAGTTCTTC.

This chain links TRBV5-1 with TRBJ2-7; 11 bases map to TRBD2. The CDR3 covers 15 residues. J lost 5 bases, V lost 1 base, and 5 bases had no gene match. The V gene's germline CDR1 is SGHRS and CDR2 YFSETQ. The CDR3 region has the DNA TGCGCCAGCAGCTTGTCGGTGACTAGCGGGAACGAGCAGTACTTC. Protein product: CASSLSVTSGNEQYF.

This clone was recorded only once. DNA of the CDR3: TGTGCCAGTAGTCCCCTGAGGACAGCCTTCGGCTACACCTTC. It specifies CASSPLRTAFGYTF. The chain has TRBV19 and TRBJ1-2; possible D gene TRBD1, 6 bases. Germline V gives CDR1 LNHDA, CDR2 SQIVND (reference sequence). V was cut by 5 bases and J by 8 bases, with 18 bases left in between. The CDR3 is 14 residues long.

The chain carries TRBV7-2 and TRBJ2-2, with D possibly being TRBD2 (6 bases). CDR3 size: 13 residues. V lost 4 bases and J lost 7, with 10 bases in between. CDR1 is SGHTA and CDR2 is FQGNSA in the germline V gene. CDR3 in DNA: TGTGCCAGCAGCTCCCGGGGAGGCGGGGAGCTGTTTTTT. Translating gives CASSSRGGGELFF.

Worth noting for this clone: The sample holds other DNA sequences that translate to the same CDR3. This sequence joins TRBV9 and TRBJ2-7; possibly TRBD2 for D (5 bases). The germline V gene encodes CDR1 SGDLS and CDR2 YYNGEE. V was pared by 0 bases and J by 0 bases, with 7 bases between. The CDR3 covers 14 residues. The CDR3 loop reads CASSVGGSSYEQYF. Here the CDR3 DNA reads TGTGCCAGCAGCGTAGGAGGGAGCTCCTACGAGCAGTACTTC.

As to this clone: The identical CDR3 is also encoded by other nucleotide sequences in the sample. This sequence joins TRBV7-9 and TRBJ2-7; 7 nucleotides align to TRBD2. Germline V gene sequence: CDR1 SEHNR, CDR2 FQNEAQ (reference sequence). J was trimmed by 0 bases and V by 5 bases; bases with no gene match: 16. CDR3 size: 18 residues. The CDR3 DNA reads TGTGCCAGCAGCCCTAAAGGTTGGCGCGGGAGTGACTCCTACGAGCAGTACTTC. Translating it yields CASSPKGWRGSDSYEQYF.

In nucleotides, the CDR3 is TGCGCCAGCAGCTTGGATTGGACAGGATTGCACGAGCAGTACTTC. It codes for CASSLDWTGLHEQYF. The rearrangement joins TRBV5-1 to TRBJ2-7; 7 bases fit TRBD1. V lost 0 bases, J lost 5 bases, and 8 bases stayed unmatched. Germline lookup yields CDR1 SGHRS and CDR2 YFSETQ. The CDR3 contains 15 residues.

J is TRBJ2-4 and V is TRBV28; perhaps TRBD2 as D (6 bases). The CDR3 is 17 residues long. CDR1 and CDR2 from the germline V gene are MDHEN and SYDVKM. V lost 2 bases and J 1 base, leaving 15 bases between the germline ends. This chain's CDR3 is CASSLTFLAWAKNIQYF. The CDR3 bases are TGTGCCAGCAGTTTAACATTTCTAGCGTGGGCCAAAAACATTCAGTACTTC.

V is TRBV7-2 and J is TRBJ2-3, with 8 bases identical to TRBD1. The CDR3 totals 15 residues. Germline V lookup: CDR1 SGHTA, CDR2 FQGNSA. J lost 2 bases, V lost 1 base, and 2 bases had no gene match. This CDR3 reads CASSLGQGATDTQYF. The DNA for the CDR3 is TGTGCCAGCAGCTTAGGGCAGGGGGCCACAGATACGCAGTATTTT. Looking up the rest from reference TRBV7-2 and TRBJ2-3 gives the full variable domain: GAGVSQSPSNKVTEKGKDVELRCDPISGHTALYWYRQSLGQGLEFLIYFQGNSAPDKSGLPSDRFSAERTGGSVSTLTIQRTQQEDSAVYLCASSLGQGATDTQYFGPGTRLTVL.

The chain couples TRBV5-4 to TRBJ2-5; TRBD1 might be the D (5 bases). The CDR3 has 14 amino acids. Germline V gene data show CDR1 as SGHNT and CDR2 as YYREEE (reference sequence). V was clipped by 6 bases and J by 6 bases, with 18 bases between them. DNA of the CDR3: TGTGCCAGCAAGTCAGGGCGCCAGATGAAGACCCAGTACTTC. This gives the protein CASKSGRQMKTQYF.

The V and J genes are TRBV2 and TRBJ2-5; 8 bases line up with TRBD2. Losses at the gene ends were 6 bases for V and 3 bases for J; bases not matched to a gene: 15. Per germline, CDR1 SNHLY and CDR2 FYNNEI. The CDR3 consists of 17 residues. Written as DNA, the CDR3 is TGTGCCAGCAGCCAACCCACTTCCGCGGGGGGCAAAGAGACCCAGTACTTC. Its protein is CASSQPTSAGGKETQYF.

The CDR3 protein is CASSLVGTSGGAHEQFF. DNA for the CDR3: TGTGCCAGCAGCTTAGTTGGGACTAGCGGGGGGGCCCATGAGCAGTTCTTC. The chain couples TRBV7-2 to TRBJ2-1; TRBD2 matches at 16 bases. The CDR3 totals 17 residues. In germline, CDR1 is SGHTA, CDR2 FQGNSA. J was trimmed by 8 bases and V by 1 base; bases with no gene match: 5.

The CDR3 reads CASSLRREMQFF. CDR3 nucleotide sequence: TGCGCCAGCAGCTTGCGGAGGGAGATGCAGTTCTTC. This sequence joins TRBV5-1 and TRBJ2-1; perhaps TRBD2 as D (6 bases). V gave up 1 base and J gave up 12 bases, with 11 bases separating them. The CDR3 spans 12 residues. Germline CDR1 and CDR2: SGHRS and YFSETQ.

This chain connects TRBV6-1 to TRBJ1-5; the D gene is possibly TRBD1 (5 bases). The germline V gene encodes CDR1 MNHNS and CDR2 SASEGT. CDR3 size: 16 residues. Trimming removed 1 base at V and 3 bases at J, with 13 bases between. CDR3 loop: CASSEVPWGTNQPQHF. The CDR3 nucleotides read TGTGCCAGCAGTGAAGTCCCCTGGGGCACCAATCAGCCCCAGCATTTT.

The chain uses TRBV27 and TRBJ1-2; TRBD1 aligns across 10 bases. V trimming: 5 bases; J trimming: 5 bases; junction bases outside the gene matches: 8. Germline CDR1 reads MNHEY; CDR2 reads SMNVEV (reference sequence). The CDR3 consists of 15 residues. CDR3 residues: CASSPRTGGIYGYTF. In nucleotides, the CDR3 is TGTGCCAGCAGTCCACGGACAGGGGGGATTTATGGCTACACCTTC.

The sample holds a few counts of this clone. The gene calls are TRBV7-2 and TRBJ2-1; 8 nucleotides align to TRBD2. V trimming: 0 bases; J trimming: 7 bases; junction bases outside the gene matches: 8. The CDR3 runs 16 residues. Germline V gene sequence: CDR1 SGHTA, CDR2 FQGNSA. Here the CDR3 DNA reads TGTGCCAGCAGCTTAGCCAGCGGGAGATCGTTAAATGAGCAGTTCTTC. It encodes CASSLASGRSLNEQFF.

This clone came up once. The rearrangement joins TRBV25-1 to TRBJ1-5; a weak D match, TRBD1 (6 bases). V shed 4 bases and J shed 0 bases, with 7 bases lying between them. CDR1 is MGHDK and CDR2 is SYGVNS in the germline V gene. This CDR3 region has 14 residues. The CDR3 DNA reads as TGTGCCAGCAGTGCGACAGGTAGCAATCAGCCCCAGCATTTT. Its protein is CASSATGSNQPQHF.

The chain is built from TRBV5-6 and TRBJ1-4; unclear D gene. The germline CDR1 and CDR2 sequences are SGHDT and YYEEEE. CDR3 length equals 14 residues. V lost 0 bases to trimming and J lost 8 bases, with 11 bases between them. The CDR3 nucleotides read TGTGCCAGCAGCTTGGAGCGGCAGGTAGAAAAACTGTTTTTT. Translated: CASSLERQVEKLFF.

The chain is built from TRBV29-1 and TRBJ1-5; the D gene is possibly TRBD1 (6 bases). Trimming stripped 4 bases from V and 1 base from J, with 11 bases between. The CDR3 runs 14 residues. Germline lookup yields CDR1 SQVTM and CDR2 ANQGSEA. CDR3 residues: CSVVGGGSNQPQHF. CDR3 in DNA: TGCAGCGTTGTTGGGGGCGGCAGCAATCAGCCCCAGCATTTT.

The chain employs TRBV4-3 and TRBJ2-2; the D is unclear. V was shortened by 2 bases and J by 1 base, with 8 bases between the two germline ends. This CDR3 region has 15 residues. Germline CDR1 reads LGHNA; CDR2 reads YSLEER. DNA of the CDR3: TGCGCCAGCAGCCAACATAGAGGGAACACCGGGGAGCTGTTTTTT. It specifies CASSQHRGNTGELFF.

The chain couples TRBV11-3 to TRBJ1-1; maybe TRBD1 (5 bases). This CDR3 contains 13 residues. Germline CDR1 and CDR2: SGHNT and YENEEA. V shed 0 bases and J shed 6 bases, with 8 bases lying between them. The CDR3 region has the DNA TGTGCCAGCAGCTTAGAGCAGGGCGCTGAAGCTTTCTTT. Amino acids: CASSLEQGAEAFF.

This chain links TRBV7-6 with TRBJ1-3; TRBD1 matches 7 bases. This CDR3 has 14 amino acids. V lost 1 base, J lost 4 bases, and 1 base stayed unmatched. The germline CDR1 and CDR2 sequences are SGHVS and FNYEAQ. CDR3 coding DNA: TGTGCCAGCAGCTTAGGGACAGGCGGAAACACCATATATTTT. This gives the protein CASSLGTGGNTIYF. The variable domain in full, completed from reference TRBV7-6 and TRBJ1-3, reads GAGVSQSPRYKVTKRGQDVALRCDPISGHVSLYWYRQALGQGPEFLTYFNYEAQQDKSGLPNDRFSAERPEGSISTLTIQRTEQRDSAMYRCASSLGTGGNTIYFGEGSWLTVV.

The chain is built from TRBV5-1 and TRBJ2-2; possible D gene TRBD1, 5 bases. Per germline, CDR1 SGHRS and CDR2 YFSETQ. Trimming removed 3 bases from V and 4 bases from J, with 13 bases in between. This CDR3 is 15 amino acids long. In nucleotides, the CDR3 is TGCGCCAGCAGCTCCTTGACAGCCGGCACCGGGGAGCTGTTTTTT. Translated, it gives CASSSLTAGTGELFF.

This sequence joins TRBV18 and TRBJ1-1; TRBD1 aligns across 12 bases. The germline V gene encodes CDR1 KGHSH and CDR2 LQKENI. Germline trimming cut 6 bases from V and 9 bases from J; bases unmatched to any gene: 8. The CDR3 has 14 amino acids. The CDR3 is CASSEGTGGDQAFF. The CDR3 region has the DNA TGTGCCAGCTCGGAAGGGACAGGGGGCGACCAAGCTTTCTTT.

This clone was detected once. The V call is TRBV2, the J call TRBJ1-2; D not resolved. Trimming removed 6 bases at V and 3 bases at J, with 11 bases between. Germline V gene sequence: CDR1 SNHLY, CDR2 FYNNEI. This CDR3 is 13 amino acids long. The CDR3 spells CASRATPYYGYTF. The CDR3 DNA reads as TGTGCCAGCAGGGCGACACCCTACTATGGCTACACCTTC.

The chain uses TRBV6-5 and TRBJ1-2; a possible D gene is TRBD1 (6 bases). The CDR3 length is 12 residues. CDR1 is MNHEY and CDR2 is SVGAGI in the germline V gene. V was clipped by 6 bases and J by 8 bases, with 13 bases between them. Here the CDR3 DNA reads TGTGCCAGCAGCCCAGGGGTGGGCGGCTACACCTTC. This translates into CASSPGVGGYTF.

The chain employs TRBV19 and TRBJ2-7, with 8 nucleotides matching TRBD2. V gave up 2 bases and J gave up 7 bases; unmatched junction bases: 4. Per the germline V gene, CDR1 is LNHDA and CDR2 is SQIVND (reference sequence). The CDR3 contains 13 residues. CDR3 bases: TGTGCCAGTAGTATAAGAAGCGGGAGAGAGCAGTACTTC. Residues: CASSIRSGREQYF.

The CDR3: CASSHTDTQYF. The CDR3 bases are TGTGCCAGCAGTCACACAGATACGCAGTATTTT. The chain couples TRBV6-6 to TRBJ2-3; no reliable D call. This CDR3 comprises 11 residues. Germline V lookup: CDR1 MNHNY, CDR2 SVGAGI (reference sequence). V lost 5 bases and J lost 2, with 2 bases in between.

V and J are TRBV11-2 and TRBJ2-1, with D possibly matching TRBD2 (5 bases). The CDR3 is 15 amino acids. V was shortened by 3 bases and J by 3 bases, with 12 bases between the two germline ends. CDR1 is SGHAT and CDR2 is FQNNGV in the germline V gene. DNA of the CDR3: TGTGCCAGCAGCTTGGGGAGAGGGAACTACAATGAGCAGTTCTTC. Encoded protein: CASSLGRGNYNEQFF.